Described below is a single T cell receptor (beta chain) sequence and its context. This clone's antigen is unknown. Base qualities are not recorded, but no much larger clone differs from it by a single base. For sequencing, an Illumina HiSeq 1500 was employed. The raw public reads went through TCRdb reprocessing: fastp at Q25, MiXCR clone calling, in-frame beta chains kept. CDR3 protein sequences are deduplicated, and each keeps its most common genes and DNA. In all, the sample holds 250,000 to 300,000 distinct CDR3 sequences, and 20% to 30% of those were seen once. The ten largest account for about 15% of the sample. Compared with germline, V lacks 7 bases and J lacks 2 bases; bases without a gene match: 5. CDR1 SEHNR and CDR2 FQNEAQ were looked up in the germline V gene (reference sequence). CDR3 length: 14 amino acids, cysteine to phenylalanine. CDR3 DNA is the only sequence kept; it has 42 bases, read in frame from the first base.

The data stem from a study of T cell repertoires in cytomegalovirus infection (dated by TCRdb to between 2018 and 2020). As for the study more broadly: Donor HLA type was relevant to the analysis, as public TCR beta signatures indicated carriage of CMV infection together with the matching HLA type.

What the authors observed across the whole study: In both this cohort and an independent cohort of 352 donors, the cumulative frequency of public TCR beta family members distinguished carriers of CMV infection plus the relevant HLA type. The ex vivo response was dominated by HLA-C-restricted CMV-specific TCR beta clonotypes, which also provided the single most frequent clonotype in two of eight donors.

Sequenced: PBMCs. The V and J genes are TRBV7-9 and TRBJ2-7, with TRBD1 matching 10 junction bases. The origin of this receptor is a human donor in good health (CMV status not recorded). Some clones in this sample may be carry-over from other donors' samples. The DNA sequence reads TGTGCCAGCATCCCGGGACAGGGGCCCTACGAGCAGTACTTC. Its protein product is CASIPGQGPYEQYF.